One TCR beta chain is described in this entry. These data are taken from a study of control samples from healthy donors and cancer patients. Using immunoSEQ multiplex PCR, the repertoire was profiled, and TCRdb retains in-frame clones only, with some absent. The table has 95,000 to 150,000 clones, approximately 91% seen once. The origin of this receptor is a woman under 30 in good health. The sample was blood.

The CDR3 DNA sequence: TGTGCCAGCAGCTTAACCGGGGGAGGGATTGAAGCTTTCTTT. It specifies CASSLTGGGIEAFF. This sequence joins TRBV7-9 and TRBJ1-1; weak D call: TRBD1 (5 bases). The CDR3 contains 14 residues. CDR1 is SEHNR, CDR2 FQNEAQ, per germline (reference sequence). Trimming cost V 2 bases and J 7 bases, with 14 bases left between them.